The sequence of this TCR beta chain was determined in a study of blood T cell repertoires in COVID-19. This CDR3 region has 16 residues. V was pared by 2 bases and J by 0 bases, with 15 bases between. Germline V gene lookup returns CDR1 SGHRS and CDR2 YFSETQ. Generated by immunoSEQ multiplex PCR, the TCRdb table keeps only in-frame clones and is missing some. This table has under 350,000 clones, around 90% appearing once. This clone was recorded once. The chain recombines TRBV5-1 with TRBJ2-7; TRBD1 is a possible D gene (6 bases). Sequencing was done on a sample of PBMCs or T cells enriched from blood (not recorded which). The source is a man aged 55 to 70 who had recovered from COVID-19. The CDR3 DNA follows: TGCGCCAGCAGCTTATCGGGACATAGGAGCTCCTACGAGCAGTACTTC. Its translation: CASSLSGHRSSYEQYF.